This T cell receptor beta chain was profiled in a study of identifying expanded T cells in peripheral blood (dated by TCRdb to between 2017 and 2020). At the level of the whole study: Technical replicates were generated by sequencing separate aliquots of the same genomic DNA pool, with four replicates compared pairwise.

Trimming at the junction amounts to 6 bases on V and 6 bases on J, and the germline ends lie 9 bases apart. The CDR3 spans 11 residues, from the cysteine through the phenylalanine. Only the CDR3 part of the read is kept: 33 bases, read in frame from the first base. The germline V gene encodes CDR1 MNHEY and CDR2 SVGAGI. Comment on this clone: Its cognate antigen has yet to be identified. Per-base quality was not reported, and no clone a single base away is much larger than it.

The full study reports these points: Approximately 1.2 differentially abundant clones were flagged by the binomial model between technical replicates, whereas about 16 and 19 were flagged over roughly two weeks and four weeks, respectively. In all healthy donors, the variance in clone template counts between samples taken 2 to 3 weeks apart rose significantly as total template count increased. Across all healthy-donor time intervals, the beta-binomial model significantly lowered both the number of clones called differentially abundant and the false-positive rate. The authors expected biological variance in healthy repertoires might increase further over much longer intervals such as months to years.

During the collection period, no infections or other immune events were recorded for the healthy donors. Time-dependent variance in a beta-binomial model of T-cell clone differential abundance was calibrated using healthy-donor blood repertoires as a training cohort. The training cohort was composed of roughly ten healthy donors, 3 female and 7 male. The donors were between about 25 and 70 years old, with an average age of 43 years. Whole blood from each healthy donor was obtained from a commercial supplier and was collected at three time points 2 to 3 weeks apart. For immunosequencing, genomic DNA was extracted from whole blood that had not been sorted. TCRbeta CDR3 regions were profiled by bias-controlled multiplex PCR amplification of genomic DNA with the immunoSEQ Assay. In the original analysis: To quantify the absolute abundance of each unique TCRbeta CDR3 region, the sequences were collapsed and filtered. Differential abundance was tested with a binomial (Fisher-equivalent) model and with a beta-binomial model adding time-dependent variance fitted from healthy donors. Clones with fewer than 5 combined templates were removed, and differential abundance was called for clones with a Benjamini-Hochberg FDR below 0.01. Beta-binomial variance was modeled as a function of total template count across the two samples using the form v = (b*log(k)+a)^2. The table comes from immuneACCESS by way of TCRdb, which keeps in-frame sequences with V and J called. Part of the clones is missing from these tables; in studies checked, under half for an unresolved V gene and the rest for unknown reasons. From that table come the V and J calls and clone size; the DNA was used to work out D and trimming. Within this sample are under 150,000 clones, with approximately 84% of them counted one time only. The top ten clones comprise over 3% of the sample.

The sequencing input was blood. This receptor was identified in a person aged 18 to 75 in good health. Recombination joined TRBV6-5 with TRBJ2-7; the D gene could be TRBD1 or TRBD2, each one agreeing over 5 bases. The CDR3 protein sequence reads: CASSKGTEQYF. The nucleotide sequence reads as follows: TGTGCCAGCAGCAAGGGGACCGAGCAGTACTTC.